This TCR beta chain was captured by sequencing in a study of beta chain features in type 1 diabetes. Every isolated RNA sample was fully reverse transcribed, so sequencing captured expressed TCRB transcripts. Produced via immunoSEQ multiplex PCR; TCRdb's table is partial and in-frame only. This sample yields some 150,000 clones, of which around 10% are seen a single time; around 2.1% belongs to the top ten. The CDR3 length is 11 residues. Trimming removed 6 bases at V and 4 bases at J, with 10 bases between. Germline V gene sequence: CDR1 DFQATT, CDR2 SNEGSKA (reference sequence). This TCR came from a man younger than 30 in good health. Material: central memory CD4+ T cells from blood. This chain connects TRBV20-1 to TRBJ2-7; D is unresolved. The CDR3, as DNA: TGCAGTGCACAGCCGCTTTACGAGCAGTACTTC. Translated: CSAQPLYEQYF.